Sequencing of this T cell receptor (beta chain) was carried out in a study of response to subunit inactivated influenza vaccine. Study-wide points: Authors suggested each seasonal influenza vaccination recruits few new T cells.

Per germline, CDR1 SGHRS and CDR2 YFSETQ. Trimming left V 6 bases short and J 0 bases short, with 9 bases between. The CDR3 covers 14 residues. TCRdb recomputed calls from the RT-PCR reads with MiXCR, one row per CDR3 protein. The sample lists 530,000 or so distinct CDR3 sequences, around 25% occurring once. For this clonotype: As yet, its antigen is unknown.

This sequence originates from a man in his forties or fifties who received an inactivated influenza vaccine. The rearrangement joins TRBV5-1 to TRBJ2-2, with D hard to call. The sample was CD4+ T cells sorted from PBMCs, taken 5 to 6 days after vaccination. CDR3 protein: CASTGVANTGELFF. The CDR3 bases are TGCGCCAGCACAGGCGTCGCGAACACCGGGGAGCTGTTTTTT.